The source of this T cell receptor (beta chain) is a study of T cells in Graves' hyperthyroidism and ophthalmopathy. Comment on this clonotype: What it binds is unknown. With a much larger clone just one base away, this may be a read error.

Authors of the study amplified TCR beta CDR3 regions from RNA transcripts. In the first-round RT-PCR of the TCR CDR3, the HTBI primer set was used. Via MiXCR, TCRdb re-called the multiplex PCR reads, giving one row per CDR3 protein. Of about 620,000 distinct CDR3 sequences listed, 15% to 20% were seen once; the top ten hold 3.8%. Orbital computed tomography, thyroid ultrasound, serum thyroxine and TRAb, and clinical symptoms together informed the diagnoses. This CDR3 is 14 amino acids long. V dropped 4 bases and J dropped 8 bases, with 15 bases sitting between them. The germline V gene has CDR1 SGDLS and CDR2 YYNGEE. Study results and caveats: Ophthalmopathy, which appeared later, was predicted by the model a median roughly 6.6 months before onset. Ophthalmopathy and stable hyperthyroidism were separated by a 13 V-J model.

This clonotype was sampled from a woman aged 30 to 39 with Graves' hyperthyroidism. The chain links TRBV9 to TRBJ1-4, with D possibly being TRBD1 (5 bases). Sample: blood. The CDR3 coding sequence is TGTGCCAGCAGCCCGACAGTGGCGGGGGAAAAACTGTTTTTT. Its translation is CASSPTVAGEKLFF.